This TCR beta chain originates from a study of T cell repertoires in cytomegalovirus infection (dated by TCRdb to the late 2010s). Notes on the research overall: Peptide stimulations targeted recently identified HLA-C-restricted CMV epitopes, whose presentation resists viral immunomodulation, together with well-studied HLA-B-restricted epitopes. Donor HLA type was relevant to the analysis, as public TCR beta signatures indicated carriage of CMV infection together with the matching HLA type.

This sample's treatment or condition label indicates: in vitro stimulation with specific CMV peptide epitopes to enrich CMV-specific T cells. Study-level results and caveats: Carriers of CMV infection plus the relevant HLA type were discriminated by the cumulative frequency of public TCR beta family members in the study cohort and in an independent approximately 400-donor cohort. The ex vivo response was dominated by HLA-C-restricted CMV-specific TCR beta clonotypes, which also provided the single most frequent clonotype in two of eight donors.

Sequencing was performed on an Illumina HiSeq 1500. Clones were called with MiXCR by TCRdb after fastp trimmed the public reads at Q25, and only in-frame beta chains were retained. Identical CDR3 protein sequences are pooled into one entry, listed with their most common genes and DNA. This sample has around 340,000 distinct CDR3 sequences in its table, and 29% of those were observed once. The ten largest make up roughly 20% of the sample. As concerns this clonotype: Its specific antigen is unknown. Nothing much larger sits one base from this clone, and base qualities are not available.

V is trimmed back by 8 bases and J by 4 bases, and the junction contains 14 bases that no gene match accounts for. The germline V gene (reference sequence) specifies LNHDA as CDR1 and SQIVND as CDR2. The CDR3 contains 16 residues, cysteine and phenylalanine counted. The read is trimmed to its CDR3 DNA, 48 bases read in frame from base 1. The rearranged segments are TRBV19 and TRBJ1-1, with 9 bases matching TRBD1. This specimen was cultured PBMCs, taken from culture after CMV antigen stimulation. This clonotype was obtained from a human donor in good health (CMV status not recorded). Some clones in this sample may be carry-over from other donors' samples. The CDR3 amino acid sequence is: CASDKGGQGPGTEAFF. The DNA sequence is TGTGCCAGTGACAAGGGGGGACAGGGCCCCGGCACTGAAGCTTTCTTT.